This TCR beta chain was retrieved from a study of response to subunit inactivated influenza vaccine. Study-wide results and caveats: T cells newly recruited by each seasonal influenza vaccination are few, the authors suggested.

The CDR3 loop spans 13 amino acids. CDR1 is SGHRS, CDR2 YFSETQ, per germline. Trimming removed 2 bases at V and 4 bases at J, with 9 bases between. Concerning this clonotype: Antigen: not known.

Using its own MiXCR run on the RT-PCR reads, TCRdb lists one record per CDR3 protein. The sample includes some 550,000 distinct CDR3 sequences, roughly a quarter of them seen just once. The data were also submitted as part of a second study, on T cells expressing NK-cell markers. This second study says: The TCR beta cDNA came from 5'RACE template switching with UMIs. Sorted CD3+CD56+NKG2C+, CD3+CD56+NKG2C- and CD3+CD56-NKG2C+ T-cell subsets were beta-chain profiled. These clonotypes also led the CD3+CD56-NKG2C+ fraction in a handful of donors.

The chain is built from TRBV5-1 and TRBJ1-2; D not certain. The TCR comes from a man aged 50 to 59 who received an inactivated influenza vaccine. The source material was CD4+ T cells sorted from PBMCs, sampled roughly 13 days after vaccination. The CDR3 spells CASSFGKGYGYTF. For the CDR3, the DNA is TGCGCCAGCAGCTTTGGAAAGGGCTATGGCTACACCTTC.